The T cell receptor (beta chain) described here comes from a study of tumor-infiltrating lymphocytes in localized non-small cell lung cancer. Study at large: Resected tumor was paired with non-adjacent uninvolved lung from the same patient.

Concerning this clone: Its target is not known.

The CDR3 runs to 18 residues. TCRdb's table, derived via immunoSEQ multiplex PCR, lists solely in-frame clones and lacks some. The sample has around 16,000 clones, over 70% seen once. Points from the study as a whole: Recurrence-free survival showed no association with tumor T-cell fraction. Only some patients had TCR sequencing, depending on available tissue.

The sequence was collected from a human donor with non-small cell lung cancer. Sequencing was performed on lung tumor tissue. V and J are TRBV21-1 and TRBJ1-5. TRBV21-1 is a pseudogene locus. CDR3: CASSAYPRGGRCNQPQHF. As DNA, the CDR3 is TGTGCCAGCAGCGCATACCCGAGGGGGGGCCGGTGCAATCAGCCCCAGCATTTT.